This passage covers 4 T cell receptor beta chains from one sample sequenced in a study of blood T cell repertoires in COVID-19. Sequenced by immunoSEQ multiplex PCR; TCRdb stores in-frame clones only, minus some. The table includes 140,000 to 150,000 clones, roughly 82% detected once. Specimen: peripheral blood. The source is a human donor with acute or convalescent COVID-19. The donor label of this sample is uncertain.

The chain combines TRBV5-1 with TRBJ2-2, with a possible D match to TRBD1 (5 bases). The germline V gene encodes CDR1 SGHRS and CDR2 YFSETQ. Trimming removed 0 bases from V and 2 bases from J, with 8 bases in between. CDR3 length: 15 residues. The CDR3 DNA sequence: TGCGCCAGCAGCTTGGGGGGCCTTAACACCGGGGAGCTGTTTTTT. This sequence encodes CASSLGGLNTGELFF.

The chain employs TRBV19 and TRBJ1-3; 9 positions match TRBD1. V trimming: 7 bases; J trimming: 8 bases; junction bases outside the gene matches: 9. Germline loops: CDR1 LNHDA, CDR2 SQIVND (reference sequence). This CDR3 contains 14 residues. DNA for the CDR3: TGTGCCAGTAAGGCAACAGGGGGCGTGGACACCATATATTTT. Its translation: CASKATGGVDTIYF.

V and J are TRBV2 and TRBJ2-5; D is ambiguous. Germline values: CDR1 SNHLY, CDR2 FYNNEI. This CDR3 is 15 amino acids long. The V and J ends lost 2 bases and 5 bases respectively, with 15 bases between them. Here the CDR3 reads CASSELVVRWETQYF. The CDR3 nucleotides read TGTGCCAGCAGTGAATTGGTAGTTCGATGGGAGACCCAGTACTTC.

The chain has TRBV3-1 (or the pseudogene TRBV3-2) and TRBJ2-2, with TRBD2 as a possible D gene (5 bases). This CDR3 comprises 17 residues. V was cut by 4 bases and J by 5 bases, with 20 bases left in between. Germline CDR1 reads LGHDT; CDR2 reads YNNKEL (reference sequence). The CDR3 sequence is CASSPLGEPGWTGELFF. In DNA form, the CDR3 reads TGTGCCAGCAGCCCCCTCGGGGAGCCGGGTTGGACCGGGGAGCTGTTTTTT.